This T cell receptor beta chain was identified in a study of T cell responses to AZD1222 COVID-19 vaccine. Using immunoSEQ multiplex PCR, the repertoire was profiled, and TCRdb retains in-frame clones only, with some absent. Of about 180,000 clones listed, 88% were seen once; the top ten hold approximately 10%. Analyses pooled second doses at about 4 or about 12 weeks. From germline, CDR1 is LNHDA and CDR2 SQIVND (reference sequence). This CDR3 region has 14 residues. V lost 7 bases, J lost 9 bases, and 19 bases lay in between. The source material was peripheral blood, sampled 28 days after the second AZD1222 dose. The clonotype originates from an adult who received the AZD1222 COVID-19 vaccine. V and J are TRBV19 and TRBJ1-5; D possibly corresponds to TRBD1 (5 bases). The CDR3 DNA reads TGTGCCAGTATCGATCGGGGGGTGCCCGCGCCCCAGCATTTT. Translated: CASIDRGVPAPQHF.